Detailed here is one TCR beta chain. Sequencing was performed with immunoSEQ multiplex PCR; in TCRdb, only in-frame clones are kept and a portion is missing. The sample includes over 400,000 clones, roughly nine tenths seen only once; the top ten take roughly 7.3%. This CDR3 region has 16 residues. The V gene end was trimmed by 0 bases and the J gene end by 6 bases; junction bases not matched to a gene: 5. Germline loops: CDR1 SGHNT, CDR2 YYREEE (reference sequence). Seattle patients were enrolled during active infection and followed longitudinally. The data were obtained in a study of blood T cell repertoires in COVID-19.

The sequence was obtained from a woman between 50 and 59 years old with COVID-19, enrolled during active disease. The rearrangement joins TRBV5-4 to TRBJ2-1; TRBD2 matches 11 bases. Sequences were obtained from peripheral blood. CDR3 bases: TGTGCCAGCAGCTTGGAATTGACTAGCGGGGCCAATGAGCAGTTCTTC. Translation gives CASSLELTSGANEQFF.